This TCR beta chain was captured in a study of control samples from healthy donors and cancer patients. The germline V gene has CDR1 SGHTA and CDR2 FQGNSA. This CDR3 region has 15 residues. V shed 0 bases and J shed 0 bases, with 6 bases lying between them. Assay: immunoSEQ multiplex PCR; the TCRdb copy retains only in-frame clones and omits some. The table shows fewer than 15,000 clones, with about four fifths occurring only once. The chain links TRBV7-2 to TRBJ1-5; D is uncertain. This receptor was taken from a male donor with melanoma. Sequences were obtained from formalin-fixed, paraffin-embedded tissue. The CDR3 loop is CASSLAGFSNQPQHF. The CDR3 DNA reads as TGTGCCAGCAGCTTAGCGGGTTTTAGCAATCAGCCCCAGCATTTT.